A single sample is the source of the 27 T cell receptor beta chains below, sequenced in a study of cytomegalovirus exposure and HLA in healthy donors. A multiplex PCR was run with 60 Vbeta primers and 13 Jbeta primers. Generated by immunoSEQ multiplex PCR, the TCRdb table keeps only in-frame clones and is missing some. The sample yields more than 150,000 clones, roughly 87% seen once. Material for sequencing was PBMCs. The receptors were sampled from a middle-aged man in good health and CMV-seronegative.

This clone showed up just a few times. The chain employs TRBV4-1 and TRBJ2-5; D might be TRBD2 (6 bases). The length of the CDR3 is 16 residues. Germline CDR1 MGHRA, CDR2 YSYEKL. Trimming stripped 1 base from V and 1 base from J, with 13 bases between. Written as DNA, the CDR3 is TGCGCCAGCAGCCAAGGATTGAGGGGACTCCAAGAGACCCAGTACTTC. It is translated as CASSQGLRGLQETQYF.

The chain couples TRBV11-2 to TRBJ1-1, with D maybe TRBD1 (5 bases). CDR1 is SGHAT and CDR2 is FQNNGV in the germline V gene. V shed 5 bases and J shed 9 bases, with 13 bases lying between them. The CDR3 runs to 12 residues. The CDR3 DNA is TGTGCCAGCAGCCCTGACAGATCTAAAGCTTTCTTT. Translation gives CASSPDRSKAFF.

V is TRBV28 and J is TRBJ1-3; 7 bases match TRBD1. CDR3 length equals 16 residues. The junction had 3 bases not matched to a gene; V was cut back by 1 base and J by 0 bases. The germline V gene encodes CDR1 MDHEN and CDR2 SYDVKM. The CDR3 spells CASSLSGTVSGNTIYF. The DNA of the CDR3 is TGTGCCAGCAGTTTATCGGGGACAGTCTCTGGAAACACCATATATTTT.

The rearrangement joins TRBV18 to TRBJ1-1, with D perhaps matching TRBD1 (5 bases). The germline CDR1 and CDR2 sequences are KGHSH and LQKENI. Between the trimmed V and J ends, which lost 3 bases and 5 bases, there was a span of 16 bases. The CDR3 totals 15 residues. CDR3 loop: CASSPYGGSTTEAFF. The CDR3 coding sequence is TGTGCCAGCTCACCCTATGGGGGGTCGACAACTGAAGCTTTCTTT.

This clone was detected a few times. The chain recombines TRBV7-2 with TRBJ2-1, with 13 bases that match TRBD2. V shed 5 bases and J 9 bases; nucleotides not matched to a gene: 7. The CDR3 length is 15 residues. Looked up from germline, CDR1 is SGHTA and CDR2 is FQGNSA. The CDR3 reads CASSELAGGRGEQFF. CDR3 sequence (DNA): TGTGCCAGCAGCGAACTAGCGGGAGGGCGGGGTGAGCAGTTCTTC.

The V gene is TRBV6-1, the J gene TRBJ2-5; D might be TRBD1 (6 bases). The CDR3 sequence is 15 residues long. Deletions cut 6 bases from V and 4 bases from J, with 18 bases between. The V gene's germline CDR1 is MNHNS and CDR2 SASEGT. The CDR3 loop reads CASRGASISGETQYF. CDR3 in DNA: TGTGCCAGCAGGGGGGCCTCTATAAGCGGAGAGACCCAGTACTTC.

The chain employs TRBV28 and TRBJ2-2; 7 positions match TRBD2. This CDR3 region has 14 residues. The germline CDR1 and CDR2 sequences are MDHEN and SYDVKM. Losses at the gene ends were 6 bases for V and 1 base for J; bases not matched to a gene: 2. The CDR3 loop is CASRPGGNTGELFF. The CDR3 DNA reads as TGTGCCAGCAGACCGGGAGGGAACACCGGGGAGCTGTTTTTT.

The rearrangement uses TRBV28 and TRBJ2-2, with 9 bases matching TRBD2. The trim removed 6 bases at V and 2 bases at J, leaving 7 bases unmatched. The CDR3 loop spans 16 amino acids. Germline V lookup: CDR1 MDHEN, CDR2 SYDVKM. The chain's CDR3 is CASSNSGSGNTGELFF. The CDR3 nucleotides read TGTGCCAGCAGCAATAGCGGGAGTGGTAACACCGGGGAGCTGTTTTTT.

The rearrangement links TRBV28 to TRBJ2-3; 9 positions agree with TRBD1. The CDR3 loop spans 16 amino acids. CDR1 is MDHEN, CDR2 SYDVKM, per germline. V was clipped by 4 bases and J by 2 bases; unmatched bases: 7. The DNA of the CDR3 is TGTGCCAGCAGTTCCCGGGACAGGGACACCACAGATACGCAGTATTTT. Protein sequence: CASSSRDRDTTDTQYF.

The chain recombines TRBV11-3 with TRBJ2-5; D is perhaps TRBD2 (6 bases). CDR3 length: 16 residues. The V end was cut by 5 bases, the J end by 5 bases, with 21 bases between. From germline, CDR1 is SGHNT and CDR2 YENEEA. CDR3 in amino acids: CASSRIAGLRSETQYF. The CDR3 DNA sequence: TGTGCCAGCAGCCGTATCGCCGGACTAAGATCGGAGACCCAGTACTTC.

This chain connects TRBV5-1 to TRBJ2-3; 8 bases fit TRBD1. The V gene's germline CDR1 is SGHRS and CDR2 YFSETQ. V lost 3 bases, J lost 5 bases, and 5 bases stayed unmatched. The CDR3 runs 14 residues. The CDR3 nucleotides read TGCGCCAGCAGCTCAGGGGGCGGGAAAGATACGCAGTATTTT. Amino acids: CASSSGGGKDTQYF.

The gene calls are TRBV6-1 and TRBJ1-4, with unresolved D. CDR3 length: 18 residues. Deletions cut 3 bases from V and 5 bases from J, with 22 bases between. In germline, CDR1 is MNHNS, CDR2 SASEGT. CDR3 DNA sequence: TGTGCCAGCAGTGACTGTCCAAGTCTCCTAGTCGACAATGAAAAACTGTTTTTT. Translating it yields CASSDCPSLLVDNEKLFF.

The V and J genes are TRBV27 and TRBJ2-3; TRBD1 might be the D (6 bases). Germline loops: CDR1 MNHEY, CDR2 SMNVEV (reference sequence). V shed 3 bases and J shed 1 base, with 14 bases lying between them. This CDR3 region has 16 residues. In nucleotides, the CDR3 is TGTGCCAGCAGTTTGACTAAATCAGGGGGCACAGATACGCAGTATTTT. It encodes CASSLTKSGGTDTQYF.

CDR3 DNA: TGTGCCAGCAGTACGACAGGGAGAAATGAAAAACTGTTTTTT. The encoded protein is CASSTTGRNEKLFF. The chain couples TRBV2 to TRBJ1-4; 7 bases line up with TRBD1. V lost 5 bases to trimming and J lost 5 bases; unmatched junction nucleotides: 5. From germline, CDR1 is SNHLY and CDR2 FYNNEI. This CDR3 contains 14 residues.

This chain joins TRBV9 and TRBJ2-7; 11 nucleotides match TRBD1. Looked up from germline, CDR1 is SGDLS and CDR2 is YYNGEE. V lost 0 bases and J lost 5; bases outside the gene matches: 4. CDR3 length equals 15 residues. CDR3 loop: CASSVVRDRGDEQYF. Here the CDR3 DNA reads TGTGCCAGCAGCGTAGTCCGGGACAGGGGGGACGAGCAGTACTTC.

The sample holds one count of this clone. The chain recombines TRBV2 with TRBJ2-2; D ambiguous. The CDR3 covers 13 residues. Germline lookup yields CDR1 SNHLY and CDR2 FYNNEI. The V end lost 2 bases, the J end lost 4 bases, and 5 bases lay between the germline ends. CDR3 residues: CASSERSTGELFF. The CDR3 DNA is TGTGCCAGCAGTGAAAGGAGCACCGGGGAGCTGTTTTTT.

This chain connects TRBV28 to TRBJ2-7; the D gene is possibly TRBD1 (5 bases). CDR1 and CDR2 from the germline V gene are MDHEN and SYDVKM. Trimming took off 6 bases at V and 2 bases at J, with 8 bases between the two ends. The CDR3 is 12 amino acids. CDR3 protein: CASRRQTYEQYF. The CDR3 nucleotides read TGTGCCAGCAGAAGACAGACCTACGAGCAGTACTTC.

The chain joins TRBV5-6 to TRBJ1-2; 7 nucleotides align to TRBD1. The trim removed 4 bases at V and 7 bases at J, leaving 7 bases unmatched. The CDR3 has 13 residues. The V gene's germline CDR1 is SGHDT and CDR2 YYEEEE. CDR3 residues: CASSVTGAGGYTF. The CDR3 DNA is TGTGCCAGCAGCGTTACAGGGGCCGGTGGCTACACCTTC.

The rearrangement links TRBV2 to TRBJ2-3; TRBD2 is a possible D gene (6 bases). The germline V and J ends were trimmed by 4 bases and 1 base, with 12 bases remaining between them. This CDR3 is built from 15 residues. In germline, CDR1 is SNHLY, CDR2 FYNNEI. The CDR3 DNA follows: TGTGCCAGCAGTGGGGAGGCTTTTCGCACAGATACGCAGTATTTT. Its protein is CASSGEAFRTDTQYF.

The rearrangement links TRBV28 to TRBJ2-3; TRBD2 matches 8 bases. This CDR3 is built from 15 residues. The junction had 4 bases not matched to a gene; V was cut back by 3 bases and J by 2 bases. CDR1 MDHEN and CDR2 SYDVKM come from the germline V gene. This CDR3 is CASSFSGGYTDTQYF. The CDR3 nucleotides read TGTGCCAGCAGTTTCAGCGGGGGCTACACAGATACGCAGTATTTT. Full variable domain (rest looked up from reference TRBV28 and TRBJ2-3): DVKVTQSSRYLVKRTGEKVFLECVQDMDHENMFWYRQDPGLGLRLIYFSYDVKMKEKGDIPEGYSVSREKKERFSLILESASTNQTSMYLCASSFSGGYTDTQYFGPGTRLTVL.

This clone was seen a single time. The CDR3 loop is CASRTGQGGPYEQYF. Written as DNA, the CDR3 is TGTGCCAGCAGAACGGGACAGGGCGGTCCCTACGAGCAGTACTTC. This rearrangement joins TRBV6-5 to TRBJ2-7, with 9 positions matching TRBD1. CDR1 is MNHEY, CDR2 SVGAGI, per germline. The CDR3 has 15 amino acids. V was clipped by 6 bases and J by 2 bases; unmatched bases: 8.

The V gene is TRBV7-9, the J gene TRBJ2-7; TRBD1 might be the D (5 bases). Germline V gene lookup returns CDR1 SEHNR and CDR2 FQNEAQ (reference sequence). The CDR3 covers 13 residues. V lost 1 base and J 6 bases, leaving 10 bases between the germline ends. This chain's CDR3 is CASSLGGGAEQYF. As DNA, the CDR3 is TGTGCCAGCAGCTTAGGAGGTGGGGCCGAGCAGTACTTC.

The J gene is TRBJ1-4, the V gene TRBV29-1; 10 bases agree with TRBD1. This CDR3 is 17 amino acids long. The germline V gene has CDR1 SQVTM and CDR2 ANQGSEA. The V and J ends lost 4 bases and 5 bases, in that order; junction bases with no gene match: 13. For the CDR3, the DNA is TGCAGCGTTGCTACCCCGGGACAGGGGATTGAAAATGAAAAACTGTTTTTT. Amino acids: CSVATPGQGIENEKLFF.

In its sample, this clone was seen a few times. The V gene is TRBV10-3, the J gene TRBJ1-1; no firm D call. V dropped 6 bases and J dropped 4 bases, with 15 bases sitting between them. The germline gives CDR1 ENHRY, CDR2 SYGVKD. This CDR3 comprises 14 residues. The CDR3 DNA reads TGTGCCATCAGGGGCGAACCTCTCGGCACTGAAGCTTTCTTT. It yields the protein CAIRGEPLGTEAFF.

V and J are TRBV11-2 and TRBJ2-7; the D gene is possibly TRBD1 (5 bases). This CDR3 has 12 amino acids. Per the germline V gene, CDR1 is SGHAT and CDR2 is FQNNGV. Trimming shortened V by 3 bases and J by 3 bases, and 6 bases separated the two germline ends. The CDR3 sequence: CASSFQGYEQYF. The CDR3 region has the DNA TGTGCCAGCAGCTTTCAGGGCTACGAGCAGTACTTC.

The chain is built from TRBV5-1 and TRBJ2-7; 7 bases fit TRBD1. Germline lookup yields CDR1 SGHRS and CDR2 YFSETQ. Losses at the gene ends were 3 bases for V and 1 base for J; bases not matched to a gene: 4. The CDR3 length is 14 residues. The CDR3 region has the DNA TGCGCCAGCAGCTCCCTACAGGGGTCCTACGAGCAGTACTTC. It is translated as CASSSLQGSYEQYF.

The sample holds a few counts of this clone. This sequence joins TRBV25-1 and TRBJ2-3; tentatively, D is TRBD2 (5 bases). V was cut by 4 bases and J by 2 bases, with 13 bases left in between. The germline CDR1 and CDR2 sequences are MGHDK and SYGVNS. The CDR3 totals 15 residues. The CDR3 bases are TGTGCCAGCAGTGCAACTAGGCAGTTCACAGATACGCAGTATTTT. Translating gives CASSATRQFTDTQYF.